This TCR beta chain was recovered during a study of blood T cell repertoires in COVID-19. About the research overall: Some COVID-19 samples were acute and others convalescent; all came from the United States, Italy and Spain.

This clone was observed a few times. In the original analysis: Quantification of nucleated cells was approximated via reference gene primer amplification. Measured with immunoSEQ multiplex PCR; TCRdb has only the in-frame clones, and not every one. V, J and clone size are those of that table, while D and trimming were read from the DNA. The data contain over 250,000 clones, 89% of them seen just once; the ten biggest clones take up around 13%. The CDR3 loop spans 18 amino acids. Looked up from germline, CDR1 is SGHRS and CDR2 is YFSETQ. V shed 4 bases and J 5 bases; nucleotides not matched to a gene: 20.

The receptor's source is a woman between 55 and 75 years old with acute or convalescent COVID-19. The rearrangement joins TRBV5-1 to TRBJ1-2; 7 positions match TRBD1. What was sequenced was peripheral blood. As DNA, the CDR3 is TGCGCCAGCAGCGAACTGACAGGGAGTGGTCTGGATGGGTATGGCTACACCTTC. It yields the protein CASSELTGSGLDGYGYTF. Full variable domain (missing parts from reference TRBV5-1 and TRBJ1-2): KAGVTQTPRYLIKTRGQQVTLSCSPISGHRSVSWYQQTPGQGLQFLFEYFSETQRNKGNFPGRFSGRQFSNSRSEMNVSTLELGDSALYLCASSELTGSGLDGYGYTFGSGTRLTVV.